The clone carrying this T cell receptor beta chain was counted a single time. As yet, its antigen is unknown. This may be a read error: a much more frequent sequence differs by one nucleotide. The iRepertoire nested amplicon-rescue multiplex PCR amplified TCR alpha and beta CDR3s from RNA. TCRdb passed the multiplex PCR reads through MiXCR, listing each CDR3 protein once. This sample carries 300,000 to 400,000 distinct CDR3 sequences, 41% of them seen once, and the ten largest clones take about 12%. This record belongs to a study of glioma-infiltrating T cells. Trimming took off 0 bases at V and 6 bases at J, with 18 bases between the two ends. The germline gives CDR1 MGHRA, CDR2 YSYEKL. The CDR3 totals 17 residues. Findings of the study overall: Tissue and blood shared very few CDR3 sequences. Gliomas, especially low-grade, showed above-expected tissue-blood divergence; non-neoplastic patients showed below.

This sequence joins TRBV4-1 and TRBJ2-1, with D perhaps matching TRBD2 (5 bases). Sample: glioma tissue, nonneoplastic brain tissue, or PBMCs (not recorded which). This TCR derives from a human donor with low-grade glioma or glioblastoma, undergoing nonglioma brain surgery, or in good health (not recorded which). The CDR3 reads CASSQDLASGACNEQFF. The CDR3 bases are TGCGCCAGCAGCCAAGACCTTGCGAGCGGAGCCTGCAATGAGCAGTTCTTC.